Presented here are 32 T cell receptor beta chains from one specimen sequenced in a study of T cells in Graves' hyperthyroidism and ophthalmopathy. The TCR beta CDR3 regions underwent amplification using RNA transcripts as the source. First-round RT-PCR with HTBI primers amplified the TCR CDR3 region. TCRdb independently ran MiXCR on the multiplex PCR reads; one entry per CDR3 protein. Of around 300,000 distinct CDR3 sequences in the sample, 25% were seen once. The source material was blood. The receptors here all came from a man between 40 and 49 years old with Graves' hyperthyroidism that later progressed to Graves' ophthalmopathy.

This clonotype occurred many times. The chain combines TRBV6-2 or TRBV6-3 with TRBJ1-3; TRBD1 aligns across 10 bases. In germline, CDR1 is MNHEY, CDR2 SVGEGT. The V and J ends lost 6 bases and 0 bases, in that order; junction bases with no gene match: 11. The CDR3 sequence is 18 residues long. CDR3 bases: TGTGCCAGCAGACCACGGGGACAGGGGCATTTCTCTGGAAACACCATATATTTT. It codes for CASRPRGQGHFSGNTIYF.

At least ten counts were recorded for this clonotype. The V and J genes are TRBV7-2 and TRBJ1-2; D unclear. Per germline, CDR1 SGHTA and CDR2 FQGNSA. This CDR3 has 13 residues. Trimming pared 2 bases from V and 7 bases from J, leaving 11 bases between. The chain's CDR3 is CASSLSPWGGYTF. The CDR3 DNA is TGTGCCAGCAGCTTATCCCCCTGGGGTGGCTACACCTTC.

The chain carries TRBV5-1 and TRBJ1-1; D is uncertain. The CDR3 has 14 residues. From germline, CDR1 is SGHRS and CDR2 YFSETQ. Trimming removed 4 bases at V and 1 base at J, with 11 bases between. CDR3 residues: CASSVDGRNTEAFF. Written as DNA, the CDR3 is TGCGCCAGCAGCGTGGACGGGCGGAACACTGAAGCTTTCTTT.

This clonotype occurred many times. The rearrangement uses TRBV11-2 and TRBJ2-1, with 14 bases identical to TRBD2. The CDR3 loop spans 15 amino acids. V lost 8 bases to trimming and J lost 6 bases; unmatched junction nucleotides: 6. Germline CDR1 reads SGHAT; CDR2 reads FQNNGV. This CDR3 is CASQRLAGGPNEQFF. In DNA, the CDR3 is TGTGCCAGCCAACGACTAGCGGGAGGGCCCAATGAGCAGTTCTTC.

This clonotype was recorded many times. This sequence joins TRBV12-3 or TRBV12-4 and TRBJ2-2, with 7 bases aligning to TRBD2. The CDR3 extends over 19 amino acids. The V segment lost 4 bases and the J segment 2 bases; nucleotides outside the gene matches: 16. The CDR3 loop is CASSCLPRSGRTNTGELFF. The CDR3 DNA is TGTGCCAGCAGTTGCCTGCCCCGGTCCGGGAGGACCAACACCGGGGAGCTGTTTTTT.

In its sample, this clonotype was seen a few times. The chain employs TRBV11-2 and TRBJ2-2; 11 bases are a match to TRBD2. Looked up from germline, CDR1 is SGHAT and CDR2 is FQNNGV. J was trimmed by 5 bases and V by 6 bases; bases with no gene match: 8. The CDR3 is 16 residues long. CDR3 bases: TGTGCCAGCAGGCGCTTGGCTAGCGGGAGGACCGGGGAGCTGTTTTTT. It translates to CASRRLASGRTGELFF.

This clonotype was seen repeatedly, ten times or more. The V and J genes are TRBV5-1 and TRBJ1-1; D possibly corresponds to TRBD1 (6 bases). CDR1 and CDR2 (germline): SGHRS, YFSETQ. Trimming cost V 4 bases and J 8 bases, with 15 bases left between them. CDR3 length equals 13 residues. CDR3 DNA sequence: TGCGCCAGCAGCGGGGGACACAATACCGAAGCTTTCTTT. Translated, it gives CASSGGHNTEAFF. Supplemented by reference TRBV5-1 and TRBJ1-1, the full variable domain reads KAGVTQTPRYLIKTRGQQVTLSCSPISGHRSVSWYQQTPGQGLQFLFEYFSETQRNKGNFPGRFSGRQFSNSRSEMNVSTLELGDSALYLCASSGGHNTEAFFGQGTRLTVV.

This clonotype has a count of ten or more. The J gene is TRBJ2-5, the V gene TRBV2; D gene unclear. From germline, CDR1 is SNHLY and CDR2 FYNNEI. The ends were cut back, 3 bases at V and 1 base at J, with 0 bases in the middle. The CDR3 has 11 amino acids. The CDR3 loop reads CASSDQETQYF. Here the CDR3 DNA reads TGTGCCAGCAGTGACCAAGAGACCCAGTACTTC. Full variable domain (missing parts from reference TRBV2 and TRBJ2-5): EPEVTQTPSHQVTQMGQEVILRCVPISNHLYFYWYRQILGQKVEFLVSFYNNEISEKSEIFDDQFSVERPDGSNFTLKIRSTKLEDSAMYFCASSDQETQYFGPGTRLLVL.

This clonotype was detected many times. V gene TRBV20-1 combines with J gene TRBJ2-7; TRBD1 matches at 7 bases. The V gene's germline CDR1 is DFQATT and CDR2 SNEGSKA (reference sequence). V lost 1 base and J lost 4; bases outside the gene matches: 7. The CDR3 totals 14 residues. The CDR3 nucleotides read TGCAGTGCTAGAGGACAGGGTTTTTTATACGAGCAGTACTTC. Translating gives CSARGQGFLYEQYF.

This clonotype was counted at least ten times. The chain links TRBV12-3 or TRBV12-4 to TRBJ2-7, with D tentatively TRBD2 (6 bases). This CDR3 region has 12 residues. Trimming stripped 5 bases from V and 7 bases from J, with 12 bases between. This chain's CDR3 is CASSRGRGEQYF. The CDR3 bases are TGTGCCAGCAGTCGGGGGAGAGGGGAGCAGTACTTC.

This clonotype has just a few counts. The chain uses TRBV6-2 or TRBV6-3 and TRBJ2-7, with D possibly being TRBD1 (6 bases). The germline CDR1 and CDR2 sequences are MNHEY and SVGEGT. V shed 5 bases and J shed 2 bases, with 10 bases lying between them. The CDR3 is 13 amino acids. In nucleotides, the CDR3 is TGTGCCAGCAGTAGACAGGCGACCTACGAGCAGTACTTC. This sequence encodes CASSRQATYEQYF.

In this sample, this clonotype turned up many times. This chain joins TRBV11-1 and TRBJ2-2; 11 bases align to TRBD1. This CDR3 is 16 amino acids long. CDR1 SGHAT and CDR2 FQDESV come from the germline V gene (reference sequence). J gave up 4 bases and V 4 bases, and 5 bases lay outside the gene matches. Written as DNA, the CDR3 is TGTGCCAGCAGCTCCGGACAGGGGGCCATCACCGGGGAGCTGTTTTTT. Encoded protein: CASSSGQGAITGELFF.

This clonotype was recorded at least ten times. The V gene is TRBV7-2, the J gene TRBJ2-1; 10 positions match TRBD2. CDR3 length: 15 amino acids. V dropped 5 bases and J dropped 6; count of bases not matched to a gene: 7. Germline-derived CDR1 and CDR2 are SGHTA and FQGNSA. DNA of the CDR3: TGTGCCAGCAGCCTTAGCGGGAGGATTGGCAATGAGCAGTTCTTC. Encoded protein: CASSLSGRIGNEQFF.

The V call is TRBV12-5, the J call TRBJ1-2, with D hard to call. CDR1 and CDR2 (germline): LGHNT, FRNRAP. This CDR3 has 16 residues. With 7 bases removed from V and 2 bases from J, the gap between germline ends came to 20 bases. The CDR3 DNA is TGTGCTAGTGCACTGAGGAGGGCAGTTCCCAACTATGGCTACACCTTC. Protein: CASALRRAVPNYGYTF.

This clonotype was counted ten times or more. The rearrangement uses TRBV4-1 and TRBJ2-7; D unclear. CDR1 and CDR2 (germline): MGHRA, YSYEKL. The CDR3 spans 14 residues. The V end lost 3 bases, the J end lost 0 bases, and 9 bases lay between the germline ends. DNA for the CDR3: TGCGCCAGCAGCCACCGCCCGGCCTCCTACGAGCAGTACTTC. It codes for CASSHRPASYEQYF.

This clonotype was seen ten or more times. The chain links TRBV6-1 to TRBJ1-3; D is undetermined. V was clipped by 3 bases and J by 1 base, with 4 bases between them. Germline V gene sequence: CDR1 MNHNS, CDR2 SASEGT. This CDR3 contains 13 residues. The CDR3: CASSDRSGNTIYF. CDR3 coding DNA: TGTGCCAGCAGTGACCGTTCTGGAAACACCATATATTTT.

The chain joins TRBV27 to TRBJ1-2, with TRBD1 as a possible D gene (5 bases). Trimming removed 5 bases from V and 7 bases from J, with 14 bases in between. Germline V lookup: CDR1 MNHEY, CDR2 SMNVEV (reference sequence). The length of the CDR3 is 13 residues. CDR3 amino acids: CASSVRGRGGYTF. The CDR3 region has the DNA TGTGCCAGCAGTGTTAGGGGACGGGGTGGCTACACCTTC.

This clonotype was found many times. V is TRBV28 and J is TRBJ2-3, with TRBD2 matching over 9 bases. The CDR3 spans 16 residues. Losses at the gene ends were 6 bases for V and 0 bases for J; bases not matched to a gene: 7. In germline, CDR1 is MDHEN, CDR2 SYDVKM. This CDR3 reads CASSETSGASTDTQYF. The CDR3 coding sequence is TGTGCCAGCAGCGAGACTAGCGGCGCTAGCACAGATACGCAGTATTTT.

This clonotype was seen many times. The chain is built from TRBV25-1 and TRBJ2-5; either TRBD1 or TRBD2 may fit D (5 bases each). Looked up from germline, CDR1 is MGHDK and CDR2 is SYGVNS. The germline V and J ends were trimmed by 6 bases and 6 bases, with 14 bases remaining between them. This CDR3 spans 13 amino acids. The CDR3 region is CASRASRGKTQYF. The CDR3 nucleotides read TGTGCCAGCAGGGCGTCGAGGGGTAAGACCCAGTACTTC.

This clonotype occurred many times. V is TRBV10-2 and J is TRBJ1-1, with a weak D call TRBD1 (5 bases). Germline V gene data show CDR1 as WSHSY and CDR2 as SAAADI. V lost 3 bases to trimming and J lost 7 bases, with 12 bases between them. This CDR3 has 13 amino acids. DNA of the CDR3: TGCGCCAGCAGTGAACAGCCCCAGGGTGAAGCTTTCTTT. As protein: CASSEQPQGEAFF.

The CDR3 loop reads CATSAESGANVLTF. CDR3 DNA: TGTGCCACCAGTGCGGAGTCTGGGGCCAACGTCCTGACTTTC. V and J are TRBV24-1 and TRBJ2-6; D gene ambiguous. The CDR3 consists of 14 residues. The germline V and J ends were trimmed by 5 bases and 1 base, with 5 bases remaining between them. The germline gives CDR1 KGHDR, CDR2 SFDVKD.

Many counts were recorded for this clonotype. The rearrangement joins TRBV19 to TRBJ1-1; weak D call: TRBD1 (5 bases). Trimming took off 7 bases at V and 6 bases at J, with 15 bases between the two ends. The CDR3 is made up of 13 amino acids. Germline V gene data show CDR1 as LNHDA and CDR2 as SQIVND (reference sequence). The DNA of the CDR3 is TGTGCCAGTATATCCCAGGGTTTTCCTGAAGCTTTCTTT. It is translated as CASISQGFPEAFF.

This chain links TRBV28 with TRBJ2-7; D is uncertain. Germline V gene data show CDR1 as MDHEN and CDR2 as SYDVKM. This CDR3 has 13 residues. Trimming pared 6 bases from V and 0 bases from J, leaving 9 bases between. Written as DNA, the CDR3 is TGTGCCAGCAGGCGGCGCGTCTCCTACGAGCAGTACTTC. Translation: CASRRRVSYEQYF.

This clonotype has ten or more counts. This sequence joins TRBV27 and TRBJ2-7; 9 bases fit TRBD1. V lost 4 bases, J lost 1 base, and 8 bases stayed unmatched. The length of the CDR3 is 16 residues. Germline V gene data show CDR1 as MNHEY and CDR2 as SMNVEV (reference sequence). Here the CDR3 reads CASSSIGTGISYEQYF. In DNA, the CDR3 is TGTGCCAGCAGTTCGATCGGGACAGGGATATCCTACGAGCAGTACTTC.

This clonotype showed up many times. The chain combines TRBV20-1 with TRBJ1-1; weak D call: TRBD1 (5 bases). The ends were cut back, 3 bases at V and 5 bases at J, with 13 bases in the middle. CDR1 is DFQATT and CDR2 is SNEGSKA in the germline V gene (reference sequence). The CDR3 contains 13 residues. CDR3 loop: CSASRQGGTEAFF. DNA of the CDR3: TGCAGTGCTAGTCGGCAGGGAGGGACTGAAGCTTTCTTT.

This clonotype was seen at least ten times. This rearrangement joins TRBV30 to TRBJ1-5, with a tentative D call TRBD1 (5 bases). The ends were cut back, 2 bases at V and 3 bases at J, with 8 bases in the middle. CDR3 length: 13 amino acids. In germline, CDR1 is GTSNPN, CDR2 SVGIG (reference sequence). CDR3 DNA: TGTGCCTGGAGTCCCAGGGTCAATCAGCCCCAGCATTTT. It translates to CAWSPRVNQPQHF.

The CDR3 protein is CASSSGLAGFTGELFF. The CDR3 DNA sequence: TGTGCCAGTAGTTCAGGACTAGCGGGGTTCACCGGGGAGCTGTTTTTT. This chain links TRBV19 with TRBJ2-2; 12 nucleotides align to TRBD2. There are 16 residues in the CDR3. J lost 4 bases, V lost 5 bases, and 5 bases had no gene match. Germline loops: CDR1 LNHDA, CDR2 SQIVND (reference sequence).

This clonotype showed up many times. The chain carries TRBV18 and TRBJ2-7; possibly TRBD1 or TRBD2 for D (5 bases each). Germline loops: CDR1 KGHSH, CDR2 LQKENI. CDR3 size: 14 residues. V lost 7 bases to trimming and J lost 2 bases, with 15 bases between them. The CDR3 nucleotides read TGTGCCAGCTTCCGGGACGGAAATACCTACGAGCAGTACTTC. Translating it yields CASFRDGNTYEQYF.

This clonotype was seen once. CDR3 nucleotide sequence: TGTGCCAGCAGTTTCGGGGAGAGCACTGAAGCTTTCTTT. Protein sequence: CASSFGESTEAFF. The chain is built from TRBV12-3 or TRBV12-4 and TRBJ1-1; D not resolved. The CDR3 consists of 13 residues. Trimming removed 3 bases at V and 4 bases at J, with 9 bases between.

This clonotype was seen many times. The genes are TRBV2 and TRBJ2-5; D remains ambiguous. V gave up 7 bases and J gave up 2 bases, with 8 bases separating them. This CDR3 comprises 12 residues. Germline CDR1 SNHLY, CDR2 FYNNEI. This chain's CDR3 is CASIRLQETQYF. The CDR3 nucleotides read TGTGCCAGCATCAGGCTACAAGAGACCCAGTACTTC.

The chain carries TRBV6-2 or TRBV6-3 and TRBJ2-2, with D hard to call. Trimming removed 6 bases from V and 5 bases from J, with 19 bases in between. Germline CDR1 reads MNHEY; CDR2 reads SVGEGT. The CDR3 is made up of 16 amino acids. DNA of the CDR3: TGTGCCAGCAGGCAGGCTTGGCAGCGCGGTACCGGGGAGCTGTTTTTT. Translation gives CASRQAWQRGTGELFF.

The CDR3 DNA sequence: TGTGCCAGCAGTTTACAGGGGGCGGGAGATACGCAGTATTTT. It is translated as CASSLQGAGDTQYF. V is TRBV27 and J is TRBJ2-3; the match to TRBD1 covers 8 bases. Germline lookup yields CDR1 MNHEY and CDR2 SMNVEV (reference sequence). The CDR3 sequence is 14 residues long. Losses at the gene ends were 2 bases for V and 5 bases for J; bases not matched to a gene: 3.